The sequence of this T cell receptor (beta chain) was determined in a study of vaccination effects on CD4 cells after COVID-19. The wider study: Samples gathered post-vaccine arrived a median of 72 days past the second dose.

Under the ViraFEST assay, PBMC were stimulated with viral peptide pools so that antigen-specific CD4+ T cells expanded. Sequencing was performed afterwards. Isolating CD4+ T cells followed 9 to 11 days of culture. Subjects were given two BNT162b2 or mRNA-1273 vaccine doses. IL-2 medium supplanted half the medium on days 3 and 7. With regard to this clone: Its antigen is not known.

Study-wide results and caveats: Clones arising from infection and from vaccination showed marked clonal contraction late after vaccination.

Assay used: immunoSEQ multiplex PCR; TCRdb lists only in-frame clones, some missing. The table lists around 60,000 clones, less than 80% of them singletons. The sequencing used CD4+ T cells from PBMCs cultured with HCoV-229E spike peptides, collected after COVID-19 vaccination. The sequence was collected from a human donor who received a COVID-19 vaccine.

As DNA, the CDR3 is TGTGCCAGCAGCAACGGGGGTACGCAGTATTTT. Translated: CASSNGGTQYF. The rearrangement links TRBV3-1 (or the pseudogene TRBV3-2) to TRBJ2-3; D might be TRBD2 (6 bases). Trimming stripped 5 bases from V and 8 bases from J, with 8 bases between. There are 11 residues in the CDR3. The germline V gene encodes CDR1 LGHDT and CDR2 YNNKEL (reference sequence).